The present T cell receptor (beta chain) was sequenced within a study of beta chain features in type 1 diabetes. Sequenced material consisted of expressed TCRB transcripts (all of the isolated RNA was reverse transcribed). Data came from immunoSEQ multiplex PCR; TCRdb stores just in-frame clones and leaves some out. The profile shows a few hundred thousand clones, roughly 13% of them singletons. The CDR3 has 15 residues. With 4 bases clipped from V and 4 bases from J, the junction kept 8 bases outside the gene matches. Germline V CDR1 and CDR2: SGDLS, YYNGEE. Whole-study results and caveats: Type 1 diabetes patients showed a moderate but significant shortening of TCRB CDR3s in all four CD4+ subsets.

This clone occurred a few times. Its antigen remains unknown. J is TRBJ2-1 and V is TRBV9; 7 nucleotides line up with TRBD1. The source material was naive CD4+ T cells from blood. The clonotype originates from a man younger than 40 with type 1 diabetes. CDR3 protein: CASSPGGRGYNEQFF. The CDR3 DNA follows: TGTGCCAGCAGCCCCGGCGGCAGGGGGTACAATGAGCAGTTCTTC. Based on the CDR3 plus reference TRBV9 and TRBJ2-1, the full variable domain is DSGVTQTPKHLITATGQRVTLRCSPRSGDLSVYWYQQSLDQGLQFLIQYYNGEERAKGNILERFSAQQFPDLHSELNLSSLELGDSALYFCASSPGGRGYNEQFFGPGTRLTVL.